A single sample gave rise to the 29 T cell receptor beta chains below, sequenced in a study of blood T cell repertoires in COVID-19. This table comes from immunoSEQ multiplex PCR, and its TCRdb copy is limited to in-frame clones, with some not included. The sample holds around 230,000 clones, 70% to 85% seen once. Material for sequencing was peripheral blood. Receptors were obtained from a man aged 35-49 years who had recovered from COVID-19.

The V call is TRBV5-6, the J call TRBJ1-2; no firm D call. Trimming pared 3 bases from V and 4 bases from J, leaving 13 bases between. The germline CDR1 and CDR2 sequences are SGHDT and YYEEEE. This CDR3 has 14 amino acids. The CDR3 spells CASSSRTGLYGYTF. The CDR3 nucleotides read TGTGCCAGCAGCTCTAGGACTGGGCTCTATGGCTACACCTTC.

In its sample, this clone was seen a few times. The chain has TRBV12-3 or TRBV12-4 and TRBJ1-1; D may be TRBD1 (6 bases). CDR3 length equals 13 residues. The V and J ends lost 9 bases and 0 bases respectively, with 11 bases between them. The chain's CDR3 is CARPGTLNTEAFF. The CDR3, as DNA: TGTGCCAGGCCCGGGACACTGAACACTGAAGCTTTCTTT.

This clone showed up just once. V and J are TRBV6-5 and TRBJ2-7; 8 positions match TRBD2. J was trimmed by 3 bases and V by 6 bases; bases with no gene match: 4. CDR1 and CDR2 (germline): MNHEY, SVGAGI. The CDR3 extends over 13 amino acids. The CDR3 DNA sequence: TGTGCCAGCAGCCGAACTAGCGGCTACGAGCAGTACTTC. It specifies CASSRTSGYEQYF.

The CDR3 loop is CASSLRGDRDLSGPDTQYF. The CDR3 DNA reads TGTGCCAGTAGCCTCAGGGGGGACAGGGACTTATCCGGCCCAGATACGCAGTATTTT. The chain is built from TRBV19 and TRBJ2-3; TRBD1 matches at 9 bases. With V trimmed by 6 bases and J by 4 bases, 20 bases remained unmatched. This CDR3 has 19 amino acids. Germline values: CDR1 LNHDA, CDR2 SQIVND (reference sequence).

V and J are TRBV4-3 and TRBJ2-1; 7 bases fit TRBD2. CDR3 size: 16 residues. The ends lost 0 bases at V and 8 bases at J; junction bases unmatched: 10. Germline V gene data show CDR1 as LGHNA and CDR2 as YSLEER. For the CDR3, the DNA is TGCGCCAGCAGCCAAGATCTAGGCGGGAGTGCGGATGAGCAGTTCTTC. It translates to CASSQDLGGSADEQFF.

The chain uses TRBV18 and TRBJ2-6; D may be TRBD2 (5 bases). This CDR3 is built from 16 residues. From germline, CDR1 is KGHSH and CDR2 LQKENI. Trimming removed 3 bases at V and 0 bases at J, with 9 bases between. CDR3 sequence reads: CASSPEASSGANVLTF. The CDR3 bases are TGTGCCAGCTCACCGGAGGCTTCCTCTGGGGCCAACGTCCTGACTTTC. The complete variable domain, with remaining parts taken from reference TRBV18 and TRBJ2-6, reads NAGVMQNPRHLVRRRGQEARLRCSPMKGHSHVYWYRQLPEEGLKFMVYLQKENIIDESGMPKERFSAEFPKEGPSILRIQQVVRGDSAAYFCASSPEASSGANVLTFGAGSRLTVL.

This chain uses TRBV29-1 with TRBJ2-7, with D tentatively TRBD1 (6 bases). Germline V CDR1 and CDR2: SQVTM, ANQGSEA. V lost 7 bases and J lost 4, with 14 bases in between. The CDR3 has 12 residues. This chain's CDR3 is CSARTVEYEQYF. For the CDR3, the DNA is TGCAGCGCACGGACAGTCGAGTACGAGCAGTACTTC.

The J gene is TRBJ2-7, the V gene TRBV27, with 8 bases that match TRBD1. Trimming cost V 6 bases and J 2 bases; bases outside gene matches: 6. The CDR3 runs to 14 residues. The germline CDR1 and CDR2 sequences are MNHEY and SMNVEV (reference sequence). Here the CDR3 DNA reads TGTGCCAGCAGAAGGACAGGGCCCCCCTACGAGCAGTACTTC. Residues: CASRRTGPPYEQYF.

The V gene is TRBV19, the J gene TRBJ2-1; the D gene is possibly TRBD2 (7 bases). Germline CDR1 and CDR2: LNHDA and SQIVND (reference sequence). The CDR3 consists of 15 residues. The V and J ends lost 3 bases and 4 bases respectively, with 13 bases between them. CDR3 sequence reads: CASSMEGGLYNEQFF. CDR3 bases: TGTGCCAGTAGTATGGAGGGGGGGCTGTACAATGAGCAGTTCTTC.

The gene calls are TRBV7-2 and TRBJ1-2; D call uncertain. V was shortened by 7 bases and J by 3 bases, with 15 bases between the two germline ends. CDR1 is SGHTA, CDR2 FQGNSA, per germline. The CDR3 loop spans 14 amino acids. For the CDR3, the DNA is TGTGCCAGCACCCGGGAGCCCGAGGACTATGGCTACACCTTC. Translated: CASTREPEDYGYTF.

This chain uses TRBV18 with TRBJ2-7; D call uncertain. CDR1 and CDR2 from the germline V gene are KGHSH and LQKENI. Trimming shortened V by 6 bases and J by 3 bases, and 12 bases separated the two germline ends. This CDR3 region has 13 residues. The CDR3 spells CASSRGDGYEQYF. The CDR3 nucleotides are TGTGCCAGCTCCCGAGGTGACGGCTACGAGCAGTACTTC.

In this sample, this clone turned up many times. The chain recombines TRBV3-1 (or the pseudogene TRBV3-2) with TRBJ1-1; the match to TRBD1 covers 9 bases. CDR3 length: 14 residues. Germline CDR1 is LGHDT and CDR2 is YNNKEL (reference sequence). The J segment lost 5 bases and the V segment lost 1 base, leaving 2 bases of the junction unmatched. CDR3 loop: CASSQGDRETEAFF. The CDR3 nucleotides read TGTGCCAGCAGCCAAGGGGACAGGGAAACTGAAGCTTTCTTT.

The V call is TRBV4-3, the J call TRBJ2-1; 13 bases fit TRBD2. Germline V gene sequence: CDR1 LGHNA, CDR2 YSLEER. Trimming at V came to 1 base and at J to 8 bases, leaving 5 bases not matched to a gene. The CDR3 sequence is 16 residues long. For the CDR3, the DNA is TGCGCCAGCAGCCAAGTGTGGACTAGCGGGAGCTATGAGCAGTTCTTC. Translated: CASSQVWTSGSYEQFF.

The chain is built from TRBV5-1 and TRBJ2-2; no firm D call. CDR1 is SGHRS and CDR2 is YFSETQ in the germline V gene. Deletions cut 2 bases from V and 0 bases from J, with 11 bases between. This CDR3 has 16 amino acids. CDR3 DNA sequence: TGCGCCAGCAGCTTTTCTACCTTCGCGAACACCGGGGAGCTGTTTTTT. Translated, it gives CASSFSTFANTGELFF. The variable domain in full, completed from reference TRBV5-1 and TRBJ2-2, reads KAGVTQTPRYLIKTRGQQVTLSCSPISGHRSVSWYQQTPGQGLQFLFEYFSETQRNKGNFPGRFSGRQFSNSRSEMNVSTLELGDSALYLCASSFSTFANTGELFFGEGSRLTVL.

This chain connects TRBV2 to TRBJ1-2; TRBD1 aligns across 10 bases. Germline V gives CDR1 SNHLY, CDR2 FYNNEI. Trimming at V came to 6 bases and at J to 6 bases, leaving 7 bases not matched to a gene. The CDR3 runs to 14 residues. CDR3 nucleotides: TGTGCCAGCAGAGCCGGACAGGGGGTGGATGGCTACACCTTC. This encodes CASRAGQGVDGYTF.

V usage is TRBV11-2 and J usage is TRBJ2-7; 12 bases agree with TRBD2. CDR1 and CDR2 from the germline V gene are SGHAT and FQNNGV. Trimming removed 5 bases from V and 3 bases from J; junction bases left unmatched: 11. The CDR3 is 17 amino acids. The CDR3 DNA reads as TGTGCCAGCAGCCACCCCGGGGCTAGCGGGGGGGTCTACGAGCAGTACTTC. This codes for CASSHPGASGGVYEQYF.

V usage is TRBV29-1 and J usage is TRBJ1-5, with D perhaps TRBD1 (6 bases). Germline V lookup: CDR1 SQVTM, CDR2 ANQGSEA. This CDR3 comprises 13 residues. The V end was cut by 4 bases, the J end by 4 bases, with 11 bases between. The DNA of the CDR3 is TGCAGCGTTGTAGTCACAGGGAATCAGCCCCAGCATTTT. Amino acid sequence: CSVVVTGNQPQHF.

The chain carries TRBV7-2 and TRBJ1-1, with D possibly being TRBD1 (5 bases). In germline, CDR1 is SGHTA, CDR2 FQGNSA. This CDR3 comprises 14 residues. V lost 6 bases and J 6 bases, leaving 17 bases between the germline ends. The CDR3: CASSSMAGGSEAFF. CDR3 sequence (DNA): TGTGCCAGCAGTTCAATGGCGGGGGGTTCTGAAGCTTTCTTT.

The chain combines TRBV5-6 with TRBJ1-1, with TRBD1 as a possible D gene (6 bases). Germline CDR1 and CDR2: SGHDT and YYEEEE. The CDR3 is made up of 17 amino acids. Between the trimmed V and J ends, which lost 6 bases and 0 bases, there was a span of 21 bases. The CDR3 protein is CASTQIGGFPMNTEAFF. The CDR3 DNA follows: TGTGCCAGCACCCAGATAGGGGGTTTCCCCATGAACACTGAAGCTTTCTTT.

This clone has a single count. This chain uses TRBV9 with TRBJ2-3; D is unresolved. This CDR3 contains 16 residues. The germline V gene has CDR1 SGDLS and CDR2 YYNGEE. V was cut by 0 bases and J by 1 base, with 12 bases left in between. DNA for the CDR3: TGTGCCAGCAGCGTAGGATATCGGTCCCGCACAGATACGCAGTATTTT. Its translation: CASSVGYRSRTDTQYF.

V gene TRBV10-3 combines with J gene TRBJ2-1, with TRBD2 matching 16 bases. Germline V gene lookup returns CDR1 ENHRY and CDR2 SYGVKD. The CDR3 has 15 amino acids. V dropped 6 bases and J dropped 9; count of bases not matched to a gene: 5. In DNA, the CDR3 is TGTGCCATCAGCTATGGGACTAGCGGGAGGGTTGAGCAGTTCTTC. Translation gives CAISYGTSGRVEQFF.

The chain employs TRBV5-1 and TRBJ1-6; D call uncertain. The CDR3 is made up of 16 amino acids. Germline V CDR1 and CDR2: SGHRS, YFSETQ. The V end was cut by 0 bases, the J end by 0 bases, with 7 bases between. This chain's CDR3 is CASSLEGSSYNSPLHF. For the CDR3, the DNA is TGCGCCAGCAGCTTGGAAGGGAGCTCCTATAATTCACCCCTCCACTTT.

The genes are TRBV19 and TRBJ1-5; 8 nucleotides match TRBD1. The V and J ends lost 7 bases and 10 bases, in that order; junction bases with no gene match: 9. The CDR3 contains 13 residues. The germline V gene has CDR1 LNHDA and CDR2 SQIVND (reference sequence). DNA for the CDR3: TGTGCCAGTACCGGGACAGGTGAAATCCCCCAGCATTTT. Translated: CASTGTGEIPQHF.

This chain joins TRBV30 and TRBJ1-4; the D is unclear. The CDR3 runs to 12 residues. Germline CDR1 reads GTSNPN; CDR2 reads SVGIG (reference sequence). V was shortened by 3 bases and J by 5 bases, with 7 bases between the two germline ends. The CDR3 region has the DNA TGTGCCTGGAGAAGGCGGAATGAAAAACTGTTTTTT. Translated: CAWRRRNEKLFF.

This chain joins TRBV4-3 and TRBJ2-1, with a weak D call TRBD2 (6 bases). The length of the CDR3 is 16 residues. The V gene lost 4 bases and the J gene lost 0 bases, with 13 bases spanning the gap. From germline, CDR1 is LGHNA and CDR2 YSLEER. The CDR3 DNA reads as TGCGCCAGCAGCCTCGGGACTCAATACTCCTACAATGAGCAGTTCTTC. Protein sequence: CASSLGTQYSYNEQFF.

J is TRBJ1-1 and V is TRBV6-5, with D possibly being TRBD1 (5 bases). The V gene's germline CDR1 is MNHEY and CDR2 SVGAGI. V was clipped by 0 bases and J by 7 bases, with 12 bases between them. This CDR3 is built from 14 residues. The CDR3 DNA sequence: TGTGCCAGCAGTTACTCGTTTCGGAGGGGTGAAGCTTTCTTT. Amino acid sequence: CASSYSFRRGEAFF.

This clone came up a few times. The J gene is TRBJ2-1, the V gene TRBV3-1 (or the pseudogene TRBV3-2); 8 nucleotides agree with TRBD2. The CDR3 consists of 16 residues. From germline, CDR1 is LGHDT and CDR2 YNNKEL (reference sequence). V gave up 1 base and J gave up 6 bases; unmatched junction bases: 8. The CDR3 DNA reads as TGTGCCAGCAGCCAAGTTTCTTCCGGGGGGGCCAATGAGCAGTTCTTC. Its translation is CASSQVSSGGANEQFF.

The chain links TRBV10-3 to TRBJ2-1; 13 positions agree with TRBD2. Germline V gene sequence: CDR1 ENHRY, CDR2 SYGVKD. V gave up 2 bases and J gave up 7 bases; unmatched junction bases: 5. The CDR3 runs 16 residues. In DNA, the CDR3 is TGTGCCATCAGTGAGCAACTAGCGGGGGGGATGAATGAGCAGTTCTTC. This encodes CAISEQLAGGMNEQFF.

The gene calls are TRBV6-2 or TRBV6-3 and TRBJ1-5, with D maybe TRBD1 (6 bases). CDR1 and CDR2 (germline): MNHEY, SVGEGT. V was cut by 5 bases and J by 7 bases, with 15 bases left in between. This CDR3 comprises 14 residues. The CDR3, as DNA: TGTGCCAGCAGTAGGTCGACAGGTGGACAGCCCCAGCATTTT. This sequence encodes CASSRSTGGQPQHF.